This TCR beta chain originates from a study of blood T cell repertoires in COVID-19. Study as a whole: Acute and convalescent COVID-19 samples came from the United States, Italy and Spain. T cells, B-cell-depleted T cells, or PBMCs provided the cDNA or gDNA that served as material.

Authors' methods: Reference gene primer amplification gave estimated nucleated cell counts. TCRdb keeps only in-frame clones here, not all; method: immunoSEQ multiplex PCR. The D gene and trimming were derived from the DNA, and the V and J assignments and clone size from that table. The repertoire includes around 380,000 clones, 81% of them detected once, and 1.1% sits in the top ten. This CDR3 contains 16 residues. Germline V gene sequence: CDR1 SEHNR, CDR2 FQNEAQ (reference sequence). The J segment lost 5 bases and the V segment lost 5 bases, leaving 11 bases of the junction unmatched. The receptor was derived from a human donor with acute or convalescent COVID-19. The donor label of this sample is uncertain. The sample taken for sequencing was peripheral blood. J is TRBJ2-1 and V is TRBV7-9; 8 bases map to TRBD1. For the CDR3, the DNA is TGTGCCAGCAGCCTGGTAGGGGCAGGGGGCCACAATGAGCAGTTCTTC. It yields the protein CASSLVGAGGHNEQFF. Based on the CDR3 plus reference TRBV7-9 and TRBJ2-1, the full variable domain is DTGVSQNPRHKITKRGQNVTFRCDPISEHNRLYWYRQTLGQGPEFLTYFQNEAQLEKSRLLSDRFSAERPKGSFSTLEIQRTEQGDSAMYLCASSLVGAGGHNEQFFGPGTRLTVL.